These 25 T cell receptor beta chains were all obtained from the same sample, sequenced in a study of blood T cell repertoires in COVID-19. TCRdb keeps only in-frame clones here, not all; method: immunoSEQ multiplex PCR. The repertoire holds roughly 260,000 clones, with more than 70% as singletons. Sequenced material: peripheral blood. The receptors originated from a woman in her forties or fifties with acute or convalescent COVID-19.

This clone was picked up one time. In DNA, the CDR3 is TGTGCCAGCAGCGCATTCCCGGGGCCGGGGGAGAGGGGTGAGCAGTTCTTC. It specifies CASSAFPGPGERGEQFF. The chain couples TRBV9 to TRBJ2-1; maybe TRBD2 (6 bases). Germline CDR1 reads SGDLS; CDR2 reads YYNGEE. V was pared by 3 bases and J by 9 bases, with 25 bases between. The CDR3 runs to 17 residues.

The sample holds a few counts of this clone. The chain links TRBV5-1 to TRBJ1-1; D might be TRBD1 (6 bases). Germline V gene sequence: CDR1 SGHRS, CDR2 YFSETQ. V lost 5 bases, J lost 0 bases, and 8 bases lay in between. CDR3 size: 13 residues. The CDR3: CASRDSLNTEAFF. The CDR3 DNA is TGCGCCAGCAGGGACAGCTTGAACACTGAAGCTTTCTTT.

This chain joins TRBV4-1 and TRBJ2-7; 8 nucleotides agree with TRBD2. The CDR3 loop spans 15 amino acids. Unmatched junction bases numbered 6, after V lost 3 bases and J lost 2 bases. The germline V gene has CDR1 MGHRA and CDR2 YSYEKL. The CDR3 sequence: CASSQAGTSAYEQYF. Here the CDR3 DNA reads TGCGCCAGCAGCCAGGCCGGGACTAGTGCCTACGAGCAGTACTTC.

J is TRBJ1-2 and V is TRBV28, with a tentative D call TRBD1 (6 bases). V lost 7 bases, J lost 4 bases, and 19 bases lay in between. The CDR3 runs to 15 residues. Germline V gene data show CDR1 as MDHEN and CDR2 as SYDVKM. The CDR3 protein is CASTLGGAEGYGYTF. The CDR3 nucleotides read TGTGCCAGCACTCTGGGGGGGGCGGAGGGCTATGGCTACACCTTC.

The chain uses TRBV30 and TRBJ2-5; weak D call: TRBD2 (5 bases). The germline V gene has CDR1 GTSNPN and CDR2 SVGIG (reference sequence). CDR3 length: 13 residues. Trimming left V 2 bases short and J 5 bases short, with 12 bases between. For the CDR3, the DNA is TGTGCCTGGAGTACCCTTGGCGGGGAGACCCAGTACTTC. The encoded protein is CAWSTLGGETQYF.

The chain joins TRBV20-1 to TRBJ2-7; D is undetermined. Germline CDR1 is DFQATT and CDR2 is SNEGSKA (reference sequence). CDR3 size: 11 residues. Trimming cost V 1 base and J 4 bases, with 5 bases left between them. This CDR3 reads CSARVPYEQYF. DNA of the CDR3: TGCAGTGCTAGAGTTCCTTACGAGCAGTACTTC.

This rearrangement joins TRBV25-1 to TRBJ1-1, with a weak D call TRBD1 (5 bases). V lost 8 bases and J 6 bases, leaving 13 bases between the germline ends. The CDR3 extends over 12 amino acids. CDR1 MGHDK and CDR2 SYGVNS come from the germline V gene. CDR3 sequence (DNA): TGTGCCAGCTGGGGAGGAGGGGCTGAAGCTTTCTTT. Amino acids: CASWGGGAEAFF.

The V gene is TRBV18, the J gene TRBJ2-1; the match to TRBD2 covers 7 bases. This CDR3 has 13 amino acids. V was clipped by 5 bases and J by 7 bases; unmatched bases: 5. Germline-derived CDR1 and CDR2 are KGHSH and LQKENI. The CDR3 is CASSASGTNEQFF. DNA for the CDR3: TGTGCCAGCTCAGCGAGCGGGACTAATGAGCAGTTCTTC.

This chain links TRBV5-6 with TRBJ1-3; tentatively, D is TRBD1 (5 bases). Trimming left V 4 bases short and J 0 bases short, with 17 bases between. Germline V gives CDR1 SGHDT, CDR2 YYEEEE. The CDR3 length is 17 residues. The CDR3 reads CASSRGVGKFSGNTIYF. The CDR3 bases are TGTGCCAGCAGCCGGGGGGTTGGGAAATTCTCTGGAAACACCATATATTTT.

The chain couples TRBV5-4 to TRBJ1-1; 8 bases are a match to TRBD1. J gave up 7 bases and V 4 bases, and 12 bases lay outside the gene matches. This CDR3 region has 15 residues. Germline V lookup: CDR1 SGHNT, CDR2 YYREEE (reference sequence). The chain's CDR3 is CASSTPDRAKGEAFF. The CDR3 nucleotides read TGTGCCAGCAGCACTCCGGACAGGGCAAAAGGTGAAGCTTTCTTT.

V is TRBV5-4 and J is TRBJ1-1; D gene uncertain. Germline V gene data show CDR1 as SGHNT and CDR2 as YYREEE (reference sequence). The CDR3 is 14 amino acids. Trimming took off 0 bases at V and 1 base at J, with 7 bases between the two ends. The CDR3 protein is CASSLEWANTEAFF. CDR3 sequence (DNA): TGTGCCAGCAGCTTGGAGTGGGCGAACACTGAAGCTTTCTTT.

V is TRBV5-4 and J is TRBJ2-2, with TRBD2 identical over 9 bases. The CDR3 consists of 16 residues. CDR1 is SGHNT and CDR2 is YYREEE in the germline V gene (reference sequence). V gave up 3 bases and J gave up 3 bases; unmatched junction bases: 6. The CDR3 DNA follows: TGTGCCAGCAGCTCGCTAGCGGGAAGGGACACCGGGGAGCTGTTTTTT. Translation: CASSSLAGRDTGELFF.

Here the CDR3 DNA reads TGCAGCGTTGAAATTCTAGCGGGAGGGCCTTTGGTCGAGACCCAGTACTTC. Residues: CSVEILAGGPLVETQYF. The chain links TRBV29-1 to TRBJ2-5, with 12 bases lining up with TRBD2. Germline V lookup: CDR1 SQVTM, CDR2 ANQGSEA. This CDR3 is 17 amino acids long. V lost 2 bases and J lost 5; bases outside the gene matches: 12.

The V gene is TRBV15, the J gene TRBJ1-1; 9 bases are shared with TRBD1. V lost 0 bases to trimming and J lost 4 bases; unmatched junction nucleotides: 6. CDR1 and CDR2 (germline): LNHNV, YYDKDF (reference sequence). The CDR3 sequence is 16 residues long. CDR3 nucleotides: TGTGCCACCAGCAGAGATCACGACAGGGGGGTCACTGAAGCTTTCTTT. Translation: CATSRDHDRGVTEAFF. Variable domain in full (rest from reference TRBV15 and TRBJ1-1): DAMVIQNPRYQVTQFGKPVTLSCSQTLNHNVMYWYQQKSSQAPKLLFHYYDKDFNNEADTPDNFQSRRPNTSFCFLDIRSPGLGDTAMYLCATSRDHDRGVTEAFFGQGTRLTVV.

The chain employs TRBV14 and TRBJ1-1; 8 bases are shared with TRBD1. Germline V CDR1 and CDR2: SGHDN, FVKESK. The CDR3 totals 14 residues. V was clipped by 1 base and J by 6 bases; unmatched bases: 4. The CDR3 nucleotides are TGTGCCAGCAGCCAAGTGGACAGGGTCTCTGAAGCTTTCTTT. This sequence encodes CASSQVDRVSEAFF.

The chain carries TRBV6-6 and TRBJ2-1, with D perhaps TRBD2 (5 bases). The CDR3 has 12 amino acids. Germline CDR1 reads MNHNY; CDR2 reads SVGAGI (reference sequence). Trimming removed 6 bases from V and 7 bases from J, with 10 bases in between. The CDR3 DNA reads TGTGCCAGCAGCCTACTAGTGAATGAGCAGTTCTTC. Its protein is CASSLLVNEQFF.

The chain joins TRBV27 to TRBJ2-3, with 7 bases matching TRBD1. The length of the CDR3 is 16 residues. Germline V gene data show CDR1 as MNHEY and CDR2 as SMNVEV (reference sequence). The trim removed 7 bases at V and 3 bases at J, leaving 13 bases unmatched. The DNA of the CDR3 is TGTGCCAGCAACCGAGACAGGGTGAGGCGTACAGATACGCAGTATTTT. It encodes CASNRDRVRRTDTQYF.

The chain couples TRBV4-3 to TRBJ1-1; D is ambiguous. Trimming took 0 bases from V and 9 from J, leaving 11 bases between them. CDR1 is LGHNA and CDR2 is YSLEER in the germline V gene. This CDR3 region has 13 residues. The DNA for the CDR3 is TGCGCCAGCAGCCAAGATCGCCAGCGACAAGCTTTCTTT. It yields the protein CASSQDRQRQAFF.

V and J are TRBV9 and TRBJ2-2, with a possible D match to TRBD1 (5 bases). The CDR3 contains 15 residues. V was clipped by 1 base and J by 3 bases, with 10 bases between them. CDR1 and CDR2 from the germline V gene are SGDLS and YYNGEE. In DNA, the CDR3 is TGTGCCAGCAGCGTAACGGCAGGGCACACCGGGGAGCTGTTTTTT. This translates into CASSVTAGHTGELFF.

The chain couples TRBV12-3 or TRBV12-4 to TRBJ2-5, with TRBD2 as a possible D gene (6 bases). V lost 4 bases, J lost 2 bases, and 8 bases lay in between. The CDR3 has 13 amino acids. The CDR3 DNA is TGTGCCAGCAGTTCCGGGAGACAAGAGACCCAGTACTTC. Translated: CASSSGRQETQYF.

This clone was seen only a few times. The CDR3 loop reads CAWTLTGTDGYTF. The CDR3 nucleotides are TGTGCCTGGACCTTAACAGGAACTGATGGCTACACCTTC. V usage is TRBV30 and J usage is TRBJ1-2; D perhaps matches TRBD1 (5 bases). The V end lost 4 bases, the J end lost 6 bases, and 15 bases lay between the germline ends. The CDR3 runs to 13 residues. In germline, CDR1 is GTSNPN, CDR2 SVGIG (reference sequence).

In DNA form, the CDR3 reads TGTGCCAGCAGTCGGACGGGAGGCACAGATACGCAGTATTTT. Translated, it gives CASSRTGGTDTQYF. The V gene is TRBV6-5, the J gene TRBJ2-3; D is possibly TRBD2 (6 bases). The CDR3 extends over 14 amino acids. Per germline, CDR1 MNHEY and CDR2 SVGAGI. Between the trimmed V and J ends, which lost 5 bases and 1 base, there was a span of 10 bases.

The V and J genes are TRBV11-2 and TRBJ2-5, with D possibly being TRBD1 (5 bases). CDR3 length: 15 amino acids. With 1 base removed from V and 1 base from J, the gap between germline ends came to 10 bases. Germline loops: CDR1 SGHAT, CDR2 FQNNGV. CDR3 amino acids: CASSLVIQAQETQYF. The CDR3 nucleotides are TGTGCCAGCAGCTTAGTAATACAGGCCCAAGAGACCCAGTACTTC.

CDR3 DNA: TGTGCCAGCAGTTTTCAGGACAGGGAAATCCACGAGCAGTACTTC. This sequence encodes CASSFQDREIHEQYF. The V and J genes are TRBV28 and TRBJ2-7, with 8 bases lining up with TRBD1. Germline values: CDR1 MDHEN, CDR2 SYDVKM. V dropped 3 bases and J dropped 5; count of bases not matched to a gene: 9. This CDR3 is built from 15 residues.

This chain uses TRBV25-1 with TRBJ2-3; perhaps TRBD1 as D (5 bases). Germline assignment: CDR1 MGHDK and CDR2 SYGVNS. V gave up 8 bases and J gave up 3 bases, with 12 bases separating them. CDR3 length: 13 residues. This chain's CDR3 is CASARTLTDTQYF. CDR3 nucleotide sequence: TGTGCCAGCGCCCGGACATTGACAGATACGCAGTATTTT.